The subject of this entry is one T cell receptor beta chain. No antigen is known for it. The sample belongs to a study of T cells expressing NK-cell markers. Whole-study context: It was sorted CD3+CD56+NKG2C+, CD3+CD56+NKG2C- and CD3+CD56-NKG2C+ T cells that supplied the TCR beta repertoires. General study findings and limits: HCMV specificity was not established for the expanded NKG2C+ T cell clones. About 1.0-7.5% of CD8+ T cells in about six donors belonged to dominant NKG2C+ clonotypes. One observes that, in a handful of donors, these clonotypes were also the leading ones within the CD3+CD56-NKG2C+ fraction.

Germline loops: CDR1 SQVTM, CDR2 ANQGSEA. The CDR3 is made up of 14 amino acids. TCRdb reprocessed the 5' RACE reads, with one entry per CDR3 protein and no DNA. The repertoire table contains about 460,000 distinct CDR3 sequences. Input material: blood T cells: a sorted CD56 or NKG2C T cell subset, CD4+ or CD8+ T cells, or bulk PBMC T cells (not recorded which). The chain is built from TRBV29-1 and TRBJ2-2; without DNA, the TCRdb call of TRBD1 cannot be checked. The clonotype originates from a woman between 50 and 59 years old in good health. The CDR3 here is CSALSGLNTGELFF.